This T cell receptor beta chain is drawn from a study of cytomegalovirus exposure and HLA in healthy donors. Overall study results and limits: Earlier analysis looked at TCR beta V segments, and most were productive about 90% or about 30% of the time. A later analysis reported that several of the most significant clusters appeared to be linked to common viral pathogens, among them Epstein-Barr virus.

Notes on this clone: The antigen is unknown.

This CDR3 region has 15 residues. With 4 bases clipped from V and 9 bases from J, the junction kept 17 bases outside the gene matches. The germline CDR1 and CDR2 sequences are SQVTM and ANQGSEA. The PCR made use of 60 Vbeta and 13 Jbeta primers. Data came from immunoSEQ multiplex PCR; TCRdb stores just in-frame clones and leaves some out. The sample records under 200,000 clones, 81% being singletons. The specimen sequenced was PBMCs. The sequence was collected from a man aged 50 or older in good health and CMV-seropositive. The chain combines TRBV29-1 with TRBJ2-7; 8 bases are shared with TRBD1. CDR3 region: CSVGKEGTGAERQYF. The CDR3 region has the DNA TGCAGCGTTGGCAAGGAGGGGACAGGCGCTGAGAGGCAGTACTTC.